This TCR beta chain was identified during a study of read filtering for tumor transcriptome and immune sequencing. Comment on this clonotype: A much larger clone differs from this one at a single base, so this may be a read error.

The CDR3 spans 14 residues. Germline V gene data show CDR1 as SNHLY and CDR2 as FYNNEI. From roughly 390 ng of RNA, a library with molecular barcoded alpha/delta and beta/gamma adaptors was made. One entry per CDR3 protein results from TCRdb running MiXCR on the reads. The sample lists tens of thousands of distinct CDR3 sequences; around a fifth were seen once. The TCR comes from a donor at least 40 years old with multiple myeloma. This chain joins TRBV2 and TRBJ2-5; no clear D. Sequenced sample: a population of CD138-negative cells sorted from bone marrow. The CDR3 loop reads CASGETKIGETQYF. In DNA form, the CDR3 reads TGTGCCAGCGGTGAAACGAAGATTGGAGAGACCCAGTACTTC.